This entry describes one T cell receptor beta chain. Its recognized antigen is unknown. Base-call qualities are not available, and no considerably larger clone is one nucleotide away. The sample is drawn from a study of blood T cell repertoires in COVID-19 (TCRdb year 2020). Context from the whole study: The collaborator samples originated in the United States, Italy and Spain and spanned the acute and convalescent phases of COVID-19. The prospective study material was composed of cDNA or gDNA derived from T cells, B-cell-depleted T cells, or PBMCs. Where HLA class I and class II types were available, the types were taken from metadata supplied by the sample provider, not from assay-based typing. The sample metadata nearly always contained a de-identified subject ID, COVID-19 status, age in years and sex. The repertoires were made available in a free public database intended to serve as a resource for research on the immune response to SARS-CoV-2. The dataset comprised deeply sampled blood TCRbeta repertoires from subjects exposed to, actively infected with, or recovered from COVID-19. The samples were drawn from the first 160 participants of the ongoing ImmuneRACE study and from 1,200 or so subjects provided by 6 global collaborators.

Participants in the prospective study were enrolled through a virtual design, were aged about 18 to 100 years, and lived in about two dozen United States geographic areas. To assign participants to cohorts, the prospective study relied on clinical history that participants themselves reported in a screening survey and a study questionnaire. Exposed participants had been in contact with someone with a PCR-confirmed or clinician-diagnosed COVID-19 case within 2 weeks of study entry. In the prospective study, whole blood, serum and a nasopharyngeal or oropharyngeal swab were collected from each participant by mobile phlebotomists. Participants in the prospective study had the option to provide additional blood draws and questionnaires over a roughly 2-month period. Prospective study blood samples were shipped either frozen or at room temperature before DNA extraction. From the germline V gene (reference sequence), CDR1 is LNHDA and CDR2 is SQIVND. The V end loses 1 base and the J end loses 5 bases, and a stretch of 17 bases separates them. CDR3 length: 16 amino acids, cysteine to phenylalanine. The retained sequence is limited to the CDR3, 48 bases, with the frame set at the first base.

What the authors observed across the whole study: Clinical and demographic metadata were provided uncurated, with the amount varying by source and participant.

TCRbeta CDR3 regions were amplified from genomic DNA by means of the immunoSEQ Assay, a bias-controlled multiplex PCR. The authors' pipeline ran thus. The number of nucleated cells in each sample was estimated from the amplification of reference gene primers within the assay. Sequence reads were collapsed and filtered to measure the absolute abundance of every unique TCRbeta CDR3 rearrangement. For each sample, productive Simpson clonality was calculated by taking the square root of Simpson's diversity index across productive rearrangements. TCRdb holds this immuneACCESS table with in-frame rearrangements only. Some clones are missing; in checked studies, unresolved V genes explain under half, and the rest has no known cause. V, J and clone size were drawn from that table, and D and trimming were deduced from the DNA. Counted in this sample were 250,000 or so clones; about four fifths of them appeared once. The ten most abundant clones make up around 3.3% of the sample.

This receptor chain uses TRBV19 and TRBJ2-5; tentative D gene TRBD1, with 5 bases matching. The material sequenced was PBMCs or T cells enriched from blood (not recorded which). The origin of this receptor is a woman between 35 and 50 years old who had been exposed to COVID-19. The DNA sequence reads TGTGCCAGTAGTATAGCAAAGTGGGGCCTGGGGGAGACCCAGTACTTC. This encodes CASSIAKWGLGETQYF.